This TCR beta chain appears in the sequencing data of a study of preoperative IRX-2 immunotherapy in early breast cancer. Measured with immunoSEQ multiplex PCR; TCRdb has only the in-frame clones, and not every one. The sample includes about 23,000 clones, roughly nine tenths of them seen just once. The V end was cut by 6 bases, the J end by 4 bases, with 14 bases between. CDR3 length: 13 amino acids. The germline gives CDR1 SGHNT, CDR2 YYREEE (reference sequence). The treatment was: preoperative locoregional IRX-2 cytokine immunotherapy. Samples came from a phase Ib trial of preoperative locoregional IRX-2 cytokine immunotherapy.

Sequencing used tumor tissue, obtained after IRX-2 immunotherapy. V is TRBV5-4 and J is TRBJ2-7; D not certain. The clonotype originates from a human donor with breast cancer. Here the CDR3 reads CASTTPPDYEQYF. The CDR3 region has the DNA TGTGCCAGCACCACCCCCCCCGATTACGAGCAGTACTTC.